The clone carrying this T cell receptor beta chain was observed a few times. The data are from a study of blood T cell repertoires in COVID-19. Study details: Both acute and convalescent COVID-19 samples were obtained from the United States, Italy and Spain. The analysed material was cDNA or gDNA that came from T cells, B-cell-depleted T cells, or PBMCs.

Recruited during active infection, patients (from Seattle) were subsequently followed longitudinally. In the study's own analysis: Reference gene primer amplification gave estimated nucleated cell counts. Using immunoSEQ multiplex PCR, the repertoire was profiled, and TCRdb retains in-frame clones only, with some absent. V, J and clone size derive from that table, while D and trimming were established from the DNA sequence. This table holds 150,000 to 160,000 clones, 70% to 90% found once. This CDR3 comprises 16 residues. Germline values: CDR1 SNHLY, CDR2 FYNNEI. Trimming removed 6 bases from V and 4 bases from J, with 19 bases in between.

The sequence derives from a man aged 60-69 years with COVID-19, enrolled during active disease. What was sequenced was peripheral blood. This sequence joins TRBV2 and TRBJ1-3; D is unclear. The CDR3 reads CASSDEPSTAGNTIYF. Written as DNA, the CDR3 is TGTGCCAGCAGCGATGAACCCTCTACAGCCGGAAACACCATATATTTT.